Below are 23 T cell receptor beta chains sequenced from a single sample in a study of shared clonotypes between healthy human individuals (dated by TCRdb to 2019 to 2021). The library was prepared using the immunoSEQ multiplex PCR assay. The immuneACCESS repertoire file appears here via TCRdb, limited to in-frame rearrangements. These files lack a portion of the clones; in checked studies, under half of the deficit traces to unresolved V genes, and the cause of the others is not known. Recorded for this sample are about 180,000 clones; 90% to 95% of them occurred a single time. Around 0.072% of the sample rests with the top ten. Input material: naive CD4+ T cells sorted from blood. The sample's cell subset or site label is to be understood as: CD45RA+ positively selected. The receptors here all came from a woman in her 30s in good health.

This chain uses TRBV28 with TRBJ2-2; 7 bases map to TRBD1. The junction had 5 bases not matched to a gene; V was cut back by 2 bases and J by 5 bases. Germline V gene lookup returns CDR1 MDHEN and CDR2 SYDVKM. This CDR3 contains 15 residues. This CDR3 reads CASSLPRGFTGELFF. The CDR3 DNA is TGTGCCAGCAGTTTACCCAGGGGGTTTACCGGGGAGCTGTTTTTT. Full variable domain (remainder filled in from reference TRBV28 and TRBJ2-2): DVKVTQSSRYLVKRTGEKVFLECVQDMDHENMFWYRQDPGLGLRLIYFSYDVKMKEKGDIPEGYSVSREKKERFSLILESASTNQTSMYLCASSLPRGFTGELFFGEGSRLTVL.

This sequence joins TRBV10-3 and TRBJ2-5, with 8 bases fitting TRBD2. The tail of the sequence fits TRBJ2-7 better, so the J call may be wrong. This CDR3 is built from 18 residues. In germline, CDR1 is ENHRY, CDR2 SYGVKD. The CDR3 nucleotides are TGTGCCATCAGTGAGTATCCATGGGGACTAGACAACTCCTACGAGCAGTACTTC. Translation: CAISEYPWGLDNSYEQYF.

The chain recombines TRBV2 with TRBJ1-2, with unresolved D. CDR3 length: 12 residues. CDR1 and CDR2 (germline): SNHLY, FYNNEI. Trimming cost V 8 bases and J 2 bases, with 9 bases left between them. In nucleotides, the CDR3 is TGTGCCAGCGTTGCAGACAACTATGGCTACACCTTC. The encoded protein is CASVADNYGYTF.

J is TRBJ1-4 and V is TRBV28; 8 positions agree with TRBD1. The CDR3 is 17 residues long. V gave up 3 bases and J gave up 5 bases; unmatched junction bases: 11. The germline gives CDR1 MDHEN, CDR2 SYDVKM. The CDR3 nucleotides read TGTGCCAGCAGTTTTCTGGGAGGACAGGGATGGAATGAAAAACTGTTTTTT. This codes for CASSFLGGQGWNEKLFF.

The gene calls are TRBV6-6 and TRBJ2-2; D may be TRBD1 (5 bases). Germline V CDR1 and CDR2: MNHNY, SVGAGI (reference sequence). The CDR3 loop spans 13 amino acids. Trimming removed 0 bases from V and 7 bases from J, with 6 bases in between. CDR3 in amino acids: CASSYSRDGELFF. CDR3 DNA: TGTGCCAGCAGTTACTCCAGGGACGGGGAGCTGTTTTTT.

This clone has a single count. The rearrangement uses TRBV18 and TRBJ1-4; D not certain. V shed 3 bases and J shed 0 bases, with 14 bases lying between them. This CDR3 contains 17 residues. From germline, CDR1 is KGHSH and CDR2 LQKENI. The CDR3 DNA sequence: TGTGCCAGCTCACCCGTGGTCAGATTTGCAACTAATGAAAAACTGTTTTTT. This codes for CASSPVVRFATNEKLFF. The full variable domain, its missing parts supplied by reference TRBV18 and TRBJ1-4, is NAGVMQNPRHLVRRRGQEARLRCSPMKGHSHVYWYRQLPEEGLKFMVYLQKENIIDESGMPKERFSAEFPKEGPSILRIQQVVRGDSAAYFCASSPVVRFATNEKLFFGSGTQLSVL.

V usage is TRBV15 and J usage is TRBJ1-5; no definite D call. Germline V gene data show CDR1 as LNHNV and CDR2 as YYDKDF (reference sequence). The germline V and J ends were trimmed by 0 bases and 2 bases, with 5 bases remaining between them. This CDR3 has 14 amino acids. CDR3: CATSRDRGNQPQHF. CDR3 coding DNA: TGTGCCACCAGCAGAGATCGGGGCAATCAGCCCCAGCATTTT.

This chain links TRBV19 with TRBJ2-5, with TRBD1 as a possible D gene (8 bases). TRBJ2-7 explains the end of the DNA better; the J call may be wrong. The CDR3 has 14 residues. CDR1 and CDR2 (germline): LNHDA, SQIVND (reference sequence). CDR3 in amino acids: CASTKGGTGYEQYF. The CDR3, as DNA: TGTGCCAGTACAAAGGGGGGGACAGGCTACGAGCAGTACTTC.

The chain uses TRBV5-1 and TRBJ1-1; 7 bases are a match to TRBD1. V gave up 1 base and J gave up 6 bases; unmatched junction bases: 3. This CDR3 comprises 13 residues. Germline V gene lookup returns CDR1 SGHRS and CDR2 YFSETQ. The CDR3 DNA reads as TGCGCCAGCAGCTTGCGAGGGGGCCCTGAAGCTTTCTTT. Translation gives CASSLRGGPEAFF.

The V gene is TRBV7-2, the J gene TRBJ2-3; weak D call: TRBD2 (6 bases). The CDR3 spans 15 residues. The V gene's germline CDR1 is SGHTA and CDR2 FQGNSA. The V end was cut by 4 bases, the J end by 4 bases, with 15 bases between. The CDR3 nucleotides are TGTGCCAGCAGCTCGCGCCGGGAGAACCCAGATACGCAGTATTTT. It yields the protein CASSSRRENPDTQYF.

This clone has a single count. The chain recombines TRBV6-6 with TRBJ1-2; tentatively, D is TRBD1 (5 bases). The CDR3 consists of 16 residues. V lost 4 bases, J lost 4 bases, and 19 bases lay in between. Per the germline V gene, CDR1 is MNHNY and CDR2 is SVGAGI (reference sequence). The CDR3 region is CASSFGHSGSSYGYTF. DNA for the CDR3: TGTGCCAGCAGTTTCGGACACTCGGGATCTAGCTATGGCTACACCTTC.

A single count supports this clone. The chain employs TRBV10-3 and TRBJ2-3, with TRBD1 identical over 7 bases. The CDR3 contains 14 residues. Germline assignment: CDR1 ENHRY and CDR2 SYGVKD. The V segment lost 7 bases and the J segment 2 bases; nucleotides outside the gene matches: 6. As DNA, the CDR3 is TGTGCCATCAATGGGGGACAGTTCACAGATACGCAGTATTTT. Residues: CAINGGQFTDTQYF.

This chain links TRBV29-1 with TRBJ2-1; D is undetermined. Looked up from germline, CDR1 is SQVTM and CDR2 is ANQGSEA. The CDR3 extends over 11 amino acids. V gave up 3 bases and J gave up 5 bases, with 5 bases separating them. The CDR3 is CSVERNNEQFF. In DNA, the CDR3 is TGCAGCGTTGAGAGAAACAATGAGCAGTTCTTC.

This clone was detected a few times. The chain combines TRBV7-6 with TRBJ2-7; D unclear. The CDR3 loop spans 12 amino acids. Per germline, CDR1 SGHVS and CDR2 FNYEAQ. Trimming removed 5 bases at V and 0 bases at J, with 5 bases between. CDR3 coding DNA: TGTGCCAGCAGCCCTAGCTCCTACGAGCAGTACTTC. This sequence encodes CASSPSSYEQYF.

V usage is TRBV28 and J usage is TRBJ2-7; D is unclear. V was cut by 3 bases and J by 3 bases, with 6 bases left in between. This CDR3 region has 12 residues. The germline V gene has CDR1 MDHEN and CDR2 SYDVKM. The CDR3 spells CASSFQYYEQYF. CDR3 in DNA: TGTGCCAGCAGTTTCCAATACTACGAGCAGTACTTC. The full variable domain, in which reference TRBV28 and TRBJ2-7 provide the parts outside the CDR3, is DVKVTQSSRYLVKRTGEKVFLECVQDMDHENMFWYRQDPGLGLRLIYFSYDVKMKEKGDIPEGYSVSREKKERFSLILESASTNQTSMYLCASSFQYYEQYFGPGTRLTVT.

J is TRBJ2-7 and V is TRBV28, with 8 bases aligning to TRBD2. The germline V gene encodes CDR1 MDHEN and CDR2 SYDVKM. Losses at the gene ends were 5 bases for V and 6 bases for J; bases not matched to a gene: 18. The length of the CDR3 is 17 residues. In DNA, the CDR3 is TGTGCCAGCAGTCCAGGACTAGCCGGACAAGTTTTCGGCGAGCAGTACTTC. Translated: CASSPGLAGQVFGEQYF.

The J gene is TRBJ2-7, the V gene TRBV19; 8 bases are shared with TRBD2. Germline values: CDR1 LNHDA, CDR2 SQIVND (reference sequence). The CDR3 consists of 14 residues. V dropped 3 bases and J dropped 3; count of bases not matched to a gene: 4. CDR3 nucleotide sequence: TGTGCCAGTAGTATGACTAGCGAGAGCTACGAGCAGTACTTC. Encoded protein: CASSMTSESYEQYF.

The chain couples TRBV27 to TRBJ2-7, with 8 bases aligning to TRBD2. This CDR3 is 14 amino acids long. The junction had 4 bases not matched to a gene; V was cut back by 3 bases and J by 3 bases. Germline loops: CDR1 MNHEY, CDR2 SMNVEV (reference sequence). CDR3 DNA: TGTGCCAGCAGTTTCGGGACTAGTTTCTACGAGCAGTACTTC. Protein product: CASSFGTSFYEQYF.

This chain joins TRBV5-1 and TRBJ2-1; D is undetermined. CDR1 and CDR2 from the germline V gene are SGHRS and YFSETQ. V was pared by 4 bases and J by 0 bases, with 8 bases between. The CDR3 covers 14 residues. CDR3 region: CASSPQNSYNEQFF. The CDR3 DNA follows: TGCGCCAGCAGCCCACAGAACTCCTACAATGAGCAGTTCTTC.

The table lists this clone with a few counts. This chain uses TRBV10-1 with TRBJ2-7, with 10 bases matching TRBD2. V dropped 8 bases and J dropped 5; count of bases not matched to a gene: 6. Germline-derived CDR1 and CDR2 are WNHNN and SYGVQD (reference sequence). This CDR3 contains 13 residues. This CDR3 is CASGGLALHEQYF. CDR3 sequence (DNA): TGCGCCAGCGGGGGACTAGCGCTCCACGAGCAGTACTTC.

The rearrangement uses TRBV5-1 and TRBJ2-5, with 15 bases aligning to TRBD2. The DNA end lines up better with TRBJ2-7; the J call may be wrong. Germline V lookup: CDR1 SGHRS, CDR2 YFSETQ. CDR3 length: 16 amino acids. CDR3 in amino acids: CASSLVGLAGGSEQYF. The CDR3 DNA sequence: TGCGCCAGCAGCTTAGTAGGACTAGCGGGAGGGAGCGAGCAGTACTTC.

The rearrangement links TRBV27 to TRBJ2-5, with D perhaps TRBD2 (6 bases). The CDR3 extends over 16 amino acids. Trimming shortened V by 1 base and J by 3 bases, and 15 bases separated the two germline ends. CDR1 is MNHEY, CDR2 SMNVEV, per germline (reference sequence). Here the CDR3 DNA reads TGTGCCAGCAGTTTATGGGCCAGCGGGTATGAAGAGACCCAGTACTTC. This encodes CASSLWASGYEETQYF.

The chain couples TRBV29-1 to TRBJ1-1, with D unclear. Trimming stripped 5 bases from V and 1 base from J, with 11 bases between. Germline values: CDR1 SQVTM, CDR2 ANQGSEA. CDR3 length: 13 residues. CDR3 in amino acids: CSVLAPPNTEAFF. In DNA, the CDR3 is TGCAGCGTTTTGGCCCCCCCGAACACTGAAGCTTTCTTT.